This TCR beta chain was obtained from a study of blood T cell repertoires in COVID-19. Using immunoSEQ multiplex PCR, the repertoire was profiled, and TCRdb retains in-frame clones only, with some absent. The table shows around 340,000 clones, with 86% occurring only once. This CDR3 is 13 amino acids long. Germline assignment: CDR1 MNHEY and CDR2 SVGEGT. The V and J ends lost 1 base and 6 bases respectively, with 7 bases between them. The source material was peripheral blood. The receptor was derived from a woman aged 55-70 years with COVID-19, enrolled during active disease. The rearrangement joins TRBV6-2 or TRBV6-3 to TRBJ2-1; a weak D match, TRBD1 (6 bases). CDR3 residues: CASSYLGGNEQFF. As DNA, the CDR3 is TGTGCCAGCAGTTACTTAGGGGGCAATGAGCAGTTCTTC.